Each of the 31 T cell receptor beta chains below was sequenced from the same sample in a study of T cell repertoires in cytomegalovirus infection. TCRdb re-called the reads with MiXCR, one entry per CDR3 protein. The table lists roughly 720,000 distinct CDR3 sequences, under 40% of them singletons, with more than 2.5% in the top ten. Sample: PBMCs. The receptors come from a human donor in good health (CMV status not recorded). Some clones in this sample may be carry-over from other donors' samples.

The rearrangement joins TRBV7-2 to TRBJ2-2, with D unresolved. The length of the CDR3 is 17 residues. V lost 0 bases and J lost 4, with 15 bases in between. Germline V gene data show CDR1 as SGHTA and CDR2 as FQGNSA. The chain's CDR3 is CASSLALVLQVTGELFF. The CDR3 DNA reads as TGTGCCAGCAGCTTAGCTCTGGTACTTCAGGTCACCGGGGAGCTGTTTTTT.

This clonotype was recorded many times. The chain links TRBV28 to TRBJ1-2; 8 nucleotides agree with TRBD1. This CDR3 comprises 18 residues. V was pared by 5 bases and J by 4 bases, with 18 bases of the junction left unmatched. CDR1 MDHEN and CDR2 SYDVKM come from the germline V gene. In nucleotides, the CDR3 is TGTGCCAGCAGTCTCCCCAGGACAGGGAGCCTCCGGGGCTATGGCTACACCTTC. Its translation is CASSLPRTGSLRGYGYTF.

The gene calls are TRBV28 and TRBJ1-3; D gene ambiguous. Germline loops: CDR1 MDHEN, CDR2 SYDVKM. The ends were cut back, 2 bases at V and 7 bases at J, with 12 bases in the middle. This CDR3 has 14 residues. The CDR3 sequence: CASSLVKGINTIYF. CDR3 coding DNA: TGTGCCAGCAGTTTAGTGAAAGGGATTAACACCATATATTTT.

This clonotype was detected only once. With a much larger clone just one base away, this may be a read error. CDR3 residues: CASSVMGKKNTEAFF. CDR3 nucleotide sequence: TGTGCCAGCAGCGTAATGGGAAAGAAGAACACTGAAGCTTTCTTT. This sequence joins TRBV7-8 and TRBJ1-1; D gene ambiguous. V shed 5 bases and J shed 1 base, with 14 bases lying between them. This CDR3 spans 15 amino acids. The germline V gene has CDR1 SGHVS and CDR2 FQNEAQ.

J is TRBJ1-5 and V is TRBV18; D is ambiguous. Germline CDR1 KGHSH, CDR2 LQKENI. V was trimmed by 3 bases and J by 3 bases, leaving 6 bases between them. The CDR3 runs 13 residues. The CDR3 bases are TGTGCCAGCTCACCGGAGGACAATCAGCCCCAGCATTTT. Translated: CASSPEDNQPQHF.

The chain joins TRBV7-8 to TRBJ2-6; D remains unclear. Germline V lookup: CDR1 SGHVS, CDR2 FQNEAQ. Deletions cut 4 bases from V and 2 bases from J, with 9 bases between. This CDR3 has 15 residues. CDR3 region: CASSSPGTGANVLTF. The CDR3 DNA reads TGTGCCAGCAGCTCCCCTGGAACTGGGGCCAACGTCCTGACTTTC.

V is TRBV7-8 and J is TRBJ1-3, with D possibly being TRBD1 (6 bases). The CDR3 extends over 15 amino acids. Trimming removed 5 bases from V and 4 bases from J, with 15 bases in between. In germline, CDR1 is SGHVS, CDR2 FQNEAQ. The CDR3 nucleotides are TGTGCCAGCAGCCCAGGGGCTCTGGGAGGAAACACCATATATTTT. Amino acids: CASSPGALGGNTIYF. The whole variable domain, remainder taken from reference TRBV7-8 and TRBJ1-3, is GAGVSQSPRYKVAKRGQDVALRCDPISGHVSLFWYQQALGQGPEFLTYFQNEAQLDKSGLPSDRFFAERPEGSVSTLKIQRTQQEDSAVYLCASSPGALGGNTIYFGEGSWLTVV.

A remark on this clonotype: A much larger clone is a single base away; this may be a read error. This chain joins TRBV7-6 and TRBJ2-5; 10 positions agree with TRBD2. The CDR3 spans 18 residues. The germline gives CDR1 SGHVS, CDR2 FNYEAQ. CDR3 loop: CASSLLDSSGGDQATQYF. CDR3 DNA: TGTGCCAGCAGCTTATTGGATTCTAGCGGGGGTGACCAAGCGACCCAGTACTTC.

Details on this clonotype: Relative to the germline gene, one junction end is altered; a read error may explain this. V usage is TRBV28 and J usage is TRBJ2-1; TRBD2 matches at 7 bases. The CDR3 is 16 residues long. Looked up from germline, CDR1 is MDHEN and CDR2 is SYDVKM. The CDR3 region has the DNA TGTGCCAGCAGCCCCGGGTGGGGCGGGAGTTCGAATGAGCAGTTATTC. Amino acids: CASSPGWGGSSNEQLF.

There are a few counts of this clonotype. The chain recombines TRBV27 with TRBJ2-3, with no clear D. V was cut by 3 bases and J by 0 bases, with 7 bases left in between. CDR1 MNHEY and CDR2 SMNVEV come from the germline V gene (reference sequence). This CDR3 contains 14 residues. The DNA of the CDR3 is TGTGCCAGCAGTTTTCTTGGGAGCACAGATACGCAGTATTTT. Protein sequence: CASSFLGSTDTQYF.

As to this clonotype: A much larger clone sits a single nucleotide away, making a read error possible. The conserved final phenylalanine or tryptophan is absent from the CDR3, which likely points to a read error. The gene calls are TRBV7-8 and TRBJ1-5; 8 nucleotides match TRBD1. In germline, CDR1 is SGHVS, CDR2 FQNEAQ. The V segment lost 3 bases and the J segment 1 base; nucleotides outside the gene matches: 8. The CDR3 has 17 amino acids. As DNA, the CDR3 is TGTGCCAGCAGCTTTCTACAGGGGGGAAGCAGCAATCAGCCCCAGCATTTG. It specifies CASSFLQGGSSNQPQHL.

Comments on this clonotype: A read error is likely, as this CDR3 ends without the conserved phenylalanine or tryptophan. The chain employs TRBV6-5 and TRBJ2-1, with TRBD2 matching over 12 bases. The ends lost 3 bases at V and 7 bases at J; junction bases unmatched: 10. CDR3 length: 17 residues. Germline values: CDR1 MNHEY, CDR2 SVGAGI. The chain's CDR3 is CASSYASLAGGRNEQFL. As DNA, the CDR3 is TGTGCCAGCAGTTATGCTTCACTAGCGGGGGGTCGAAATGAGCAGTTCTTA.

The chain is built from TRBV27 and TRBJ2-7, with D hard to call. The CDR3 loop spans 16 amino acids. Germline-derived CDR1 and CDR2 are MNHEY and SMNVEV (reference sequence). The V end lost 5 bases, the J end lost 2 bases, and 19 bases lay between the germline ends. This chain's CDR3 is CASSILATGPPYEQYF. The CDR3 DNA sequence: TGTGCCAGCAGTATACTCGCTACCGGGCCCCCCTACGAGCAGTACTTC.

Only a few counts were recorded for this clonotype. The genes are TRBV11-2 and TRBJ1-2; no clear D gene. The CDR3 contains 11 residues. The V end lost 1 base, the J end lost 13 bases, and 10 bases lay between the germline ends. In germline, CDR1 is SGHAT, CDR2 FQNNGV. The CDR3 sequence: CASSLGGRSTF. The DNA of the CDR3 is TGTGCCAGCAGCTTAGGGGGTCGGTCCACCTTC. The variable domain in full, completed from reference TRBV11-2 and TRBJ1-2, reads EAGVAQSPRYKIIEKRQSVAFWCNPISGHATLYWYQQILGQGPKLLIQFQNNGVVDDSQLPKDRFSAERLKGVDSTLKIQPAKLEDSAVYLCASSLGGRSTFGSGTRLTVV.

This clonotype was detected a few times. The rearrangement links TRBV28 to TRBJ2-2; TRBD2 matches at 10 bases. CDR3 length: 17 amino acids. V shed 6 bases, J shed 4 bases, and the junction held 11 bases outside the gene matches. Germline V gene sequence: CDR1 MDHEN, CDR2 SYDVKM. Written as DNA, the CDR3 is TGTGCCAGCAGGGATTCTAGCGGGAGCCGGGGCACCGGGGAGCTGTTTTTT. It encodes CASRDSSGSRGTGELFF.

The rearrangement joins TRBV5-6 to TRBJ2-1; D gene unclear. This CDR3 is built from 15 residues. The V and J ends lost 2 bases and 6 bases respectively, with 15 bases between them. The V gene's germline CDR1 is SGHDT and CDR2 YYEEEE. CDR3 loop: CASSFRATLPNEQFF. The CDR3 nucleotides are TGTGCCAGCAGCTTCCGGGCTACTCTACCCAATGAGCAGTTCTTC. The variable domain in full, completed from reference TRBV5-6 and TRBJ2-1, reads DAGVTQSPTHLIKTRGQQVTLRCSPKSGHDTVSWYQQALGQGPQFIFQYYEEEERQRGNFPDRFSGHQFPNYSSELNVNALLLGDSALYLCASSFRATLPNEQFFGPGTRLTVL.

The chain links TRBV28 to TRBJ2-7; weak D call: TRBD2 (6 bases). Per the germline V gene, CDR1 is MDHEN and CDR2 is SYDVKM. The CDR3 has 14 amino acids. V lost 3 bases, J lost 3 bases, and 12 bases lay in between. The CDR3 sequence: CASSFAGMGYEQYF. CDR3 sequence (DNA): TGTGCCAGCAGTTTCGCGGGAATGGGCTACGAGCAGTACTTC.

The CDR3 DNA is TGCAGTGCTAGCCACCACTGGGCGGGCTTACACACTAGCACAGATACGCAGTATTTT. As protein: CSASHHWAGLHTSTDTQYF. The chain links TRBV20-1 to TRBJ2-3; tentative D call: TRBD2 (5 bases). V shed 3 bases and J shed 0 bases, with 25 bases lying between them. Germline CDR1 DFQATT, CDR2 SNEGSKA (reference sequence). CDR3 size: 19 residues.

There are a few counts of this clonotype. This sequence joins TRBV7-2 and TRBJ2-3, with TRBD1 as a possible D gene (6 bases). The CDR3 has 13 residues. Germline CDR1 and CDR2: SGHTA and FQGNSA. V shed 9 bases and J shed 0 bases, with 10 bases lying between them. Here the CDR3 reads CASGTPSTDTQYF. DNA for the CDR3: TGTGCCAGTGGGACACCCAGCACAGATACGCAGTATTTT.

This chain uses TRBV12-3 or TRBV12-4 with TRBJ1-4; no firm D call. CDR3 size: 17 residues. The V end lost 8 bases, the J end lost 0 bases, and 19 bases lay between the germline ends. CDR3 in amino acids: CASASDPEFATNEKLFF. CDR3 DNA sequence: TGTGCCAGCGCGTCGGACCCGGAGTTCGCAACTAATGAAAAACTGTTTTTT.

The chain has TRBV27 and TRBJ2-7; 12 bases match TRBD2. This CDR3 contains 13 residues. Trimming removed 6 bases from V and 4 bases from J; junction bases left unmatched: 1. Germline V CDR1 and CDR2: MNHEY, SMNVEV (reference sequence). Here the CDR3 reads CASRTSGGYEQYF. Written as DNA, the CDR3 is TGTGCCAGCAGGACTAGCGGGGGTTACGAGCAGTACTTC.

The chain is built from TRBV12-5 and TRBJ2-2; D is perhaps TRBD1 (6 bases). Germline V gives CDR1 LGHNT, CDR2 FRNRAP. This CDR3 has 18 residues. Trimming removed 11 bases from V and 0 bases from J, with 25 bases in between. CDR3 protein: CAGPNPSYRAPNTGELFF. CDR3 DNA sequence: TGTGCTGGCCCCAATCCCTCGTACAGGGCCCCGAACACCGGGGAGCTGTTTTTT. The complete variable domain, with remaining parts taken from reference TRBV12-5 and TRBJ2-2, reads DARVTQTPRHKVTEMGQEVTMRCQPILGHNTVFWYRQTMMQGLELLAYFRNRAPLDDSGMPKDRFSAEMPDATLATLKIQPSEPRDSAVYFCAGPNPSYRAPNTGELFFGEGSRLTVL.

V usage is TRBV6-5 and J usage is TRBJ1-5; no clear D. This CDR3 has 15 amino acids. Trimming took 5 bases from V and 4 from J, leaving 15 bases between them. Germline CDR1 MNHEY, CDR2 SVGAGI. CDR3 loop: CASSPAGRRNQPQHF. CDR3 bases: TGTGCCAGCAGTCCCGCGGGCCGCAGAAATCAGCCCCAGCATTTT.

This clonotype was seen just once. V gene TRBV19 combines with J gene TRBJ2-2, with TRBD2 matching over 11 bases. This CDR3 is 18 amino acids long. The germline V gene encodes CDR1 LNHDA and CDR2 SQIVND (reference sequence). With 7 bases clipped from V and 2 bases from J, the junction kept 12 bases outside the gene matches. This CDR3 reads CASTTSGGSLGNTGELFF. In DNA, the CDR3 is TGTGCCAGTACCACTAGCGGGGGCTCCTTGGGAAACACCGGGGAGCTGTTTTTT.

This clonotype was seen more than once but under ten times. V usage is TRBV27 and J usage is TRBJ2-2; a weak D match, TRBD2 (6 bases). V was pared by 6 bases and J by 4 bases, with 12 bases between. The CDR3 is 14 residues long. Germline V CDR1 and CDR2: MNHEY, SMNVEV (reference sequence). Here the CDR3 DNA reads TGTGCCAGCAGACTAGCAATGAGCACCGGGGAGCTGTTTTTT. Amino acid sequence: CASRLAMSTGELFF.

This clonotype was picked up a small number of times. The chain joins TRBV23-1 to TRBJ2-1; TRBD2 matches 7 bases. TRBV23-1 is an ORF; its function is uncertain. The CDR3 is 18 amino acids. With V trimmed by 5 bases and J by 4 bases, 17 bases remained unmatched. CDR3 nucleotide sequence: TGCGCCAGCAGTGGCGGACTAGGCCTCCCCCCATCTTACAATGAGCAGTTCTTC. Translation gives CASSGGLGLPPSYNEQFF.

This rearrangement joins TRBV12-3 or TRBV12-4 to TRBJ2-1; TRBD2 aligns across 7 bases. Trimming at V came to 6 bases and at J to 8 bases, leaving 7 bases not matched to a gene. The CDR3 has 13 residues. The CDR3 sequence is CASRSTSVDEQFF. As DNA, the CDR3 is TGTGCCAGCAGATCCACTAGCGTCGATGAGCAGTTCTTC.

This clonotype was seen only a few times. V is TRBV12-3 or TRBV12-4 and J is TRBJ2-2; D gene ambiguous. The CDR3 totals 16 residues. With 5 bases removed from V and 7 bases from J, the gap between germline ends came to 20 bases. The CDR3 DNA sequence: TGTGCCAGCAGTGATCAACAGCTAACACTGGGCGGGGAGCTGTTTTTT. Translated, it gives CASSDQQLTLGGELFF.

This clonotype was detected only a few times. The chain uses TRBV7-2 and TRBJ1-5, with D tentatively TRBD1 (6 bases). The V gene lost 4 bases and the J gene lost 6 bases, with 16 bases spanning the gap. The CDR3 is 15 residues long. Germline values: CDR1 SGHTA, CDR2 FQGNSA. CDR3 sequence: CASSSEGGWGQPQHF. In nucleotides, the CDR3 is TGTGCCAGCAGCTCGGAGGGGGGGTGGGGTCAGCCCCAGCATTTT.

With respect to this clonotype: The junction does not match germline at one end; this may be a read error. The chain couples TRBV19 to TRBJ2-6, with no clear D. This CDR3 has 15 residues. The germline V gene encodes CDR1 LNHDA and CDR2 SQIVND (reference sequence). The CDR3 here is CAISIAHSGANVLTF. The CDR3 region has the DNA TGTGCCATTAGTATCGCCCACTCTGGGGCCAACGTCCTGACTTTC.

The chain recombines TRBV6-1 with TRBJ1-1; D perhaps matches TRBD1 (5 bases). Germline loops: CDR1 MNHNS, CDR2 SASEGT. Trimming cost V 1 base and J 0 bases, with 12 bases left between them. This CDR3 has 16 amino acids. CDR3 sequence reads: CASSEGGSLMNTEAFF. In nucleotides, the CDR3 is TGTGCCAGCAGTGAAGGGGGCAGTCTTATGAACACTGAAGCTTTCTTT.